The clone carrying this T cell receptor (beta chain) appeared many times. Its antigen is unknown. This entry is derived from a study of CD8 T cells in ankylosing spondylitis. Overall study findings and caveats: Reports of some motif variants in reactive arthritis synovial fluid and blood predate this one.

The CDR3 totals 17 residues. Trimming took 1 base from V and 0 from J, leaving 13 bases between them. Germline assignment: CDR1 SGHTA and CDR2 FQGNSA. It was by quantitative 5'-RACE with molecular barcodes that TCR beta libraries were made. TCRdb re-analysed the 5' RACE reads in MiXCR, keeping a single row per CDR3 protein. There are about 220,000 distinct CDR3 sequences in the sample; approximately 24% occur only once, and under 8% lies in the top ten. Material for sequencing was blood, either unsorted or a sorted T cell fraction (not recorded which). This clonotype was obtained from a male donor with ankylosing spondylitis or in good health (not recorded which). This chain uses TRBV7-2 with TRBJ2-1; D not certain. The CDR3 sequence is CASSLGFRLSSYNEQFF. The CDR3 DNA follows: TGTGCCAGCAGCTTAGGGTTTCGGCTTAGCTCCTACAATGAGCAGTTCTTC. The full variable domain, in which reference TRBV7-2 and TRBJ2-1 provide the parts outside the CDR3, is GAGVSQSPSNKVTEKGKDVELRCDPISGHTALYWYRQSLGQGLEFLIYFQGNSAPDKSGLPSDRFSAERTGGSVSTLTIQRTQQEDSAVYLCASSLGFRLSSYNEQFFGPGTRLTVL.